This T cell receptor beta chain was found in a study of T cell repertoires in aging, cancer and after chemotherapy. The CDR3 consists of 15 residues. V shed 6 bases, J shed 6 bases, and the junction held 9 bases outside the gene matches. Germline V gene data show CDR1 as MNHEY and CDR2 as SMNVEV (reference sequence). The template was genomic DNA from peripheral blood, not RNA. Notes on the study in general: The repertoire data cannot show anything about immunological memory following chemotherapy.

This clonotype is termed medium-sized. Its antigen is currently unknown. TRB rearrangements spanning V, D and J were amplified using mixed TRB-A/B primers. TCRdb redid the calling of the multiplex PCR reads with MiXCR, one entry per CDR3 protein. In the table there are nearly 5,000 distinct CDR3 sequences, 33% of which are singletons. This chain uses TRBV27 with TRBJ2-3, with TRBD2 matching over 10 bases. The clonotype comes from a human donor with a blood cancer. Sequenced material: blood. The CDR3 protein is CASSTKAGGHDTQYF. In DNA form, the CDR3 reads TGTGCCAGCAGCACCAAAGCGGGGGGGCACGATACGCAGTATTTT.